One and the same sample provided the 24 T cell receptor beta chains below, sequenced in a study of T cells in Graves' hyperthyroidism and ophthalmopathy. Amplification of TCR beta CDR3 regions used RNA as the template. Carried out on the TCR CDR3, a first-round RT-PCR used the HTBI primer set. TCRdb passed the multiplex PCR reads through MiXCR, listing each CDR3 protein once. The sample has around 700,000 distinct CDR3 sequences, 18% seen once; the top ten hold approximately 15%. Material: blood. The receptors derive from a woman aged 45-59 years with Graves' hyperthyroidism that later progressed to Graves' ophthalmopathy.

The chain joins TRBV19 to TRBJ1-1; D is unresolved. The CDR3 is 15 residues long. Germline lookup yields CDR1 LNHDA and CDR2 SQIVND (reference sequence). The V and J ends lost 8 bases and 0 bases respectively, with 16 bases between them. The CDR3 region is CASQPRAFMNTEAFF. CDR3 nucleotides: TGTGCCAGTCAACCCCGGGCGTTCATGAACACTGAAGCTTTCTTT.

This clonotype came up many times. The CDR3 DNA sequence: TGTGCCTGGAGTATTGGGACAGGGGCCGTGGACACCATATATTTT. Translation: CAWSIGTGAVDTIYF. The chain joins TRBV30 to TRBJ1-3; 10 positions agree with TRBD1. CDR1 GTSNPN and CDR2 SVGIG come from the germline V gene (reference sequence). This CDR3 is built from 15 residues. V dropped 2 bases and J dropped 8; count of bases not matched to a gene: 9.

The rearrangement uses TRBV6-1 and TRBJ1-4, with D perhaps TRBD1 (5 bases). Trimming took 2 bases from V and 3 from J, leaving 10 bases between them. The CDR3 is 15 residues long. Germline V gives CDR1 MNHNS, CDR2 SASEGT. The CDR3 spells CASSESPGANEKLFF. The CDR3 DNA follows: TGTGCCAGCAGTGAATCACCGGGGGCTAATGAAAAACTGTTTTTT.

This clonotype turned up a few times. V is TRBV24-1 and J is TRBJ1-5, with 8 nucleotides matching TRBD1. This CDR3 has 15 amino acids. V gave up 4 bases and J gave up 4 bases; unmatched junction bases: 5. CDR1 is KGHDR, CDR2 SFDVKD, per germline. The CDR3 DNA reads as TGTGCCACCAGTGAAGGACAGGGTTGGAATCAGCCCCAGCATTTT. It codes for CATSEGQGWNQPQHF.

This clonotype was seen many times. The CDR3, as DNA: TGTGCCAGCTCACCCGGCAGGGTCCCCTACGAGCAGTACTTC. Its translation is CASSPGRVPYEQYF. The chain joins TRBV18 to TRBJ2-7, with a weak D call TRBD1 (5 bases). Per germline, CDR1 KGHSH and CDR2 LQKENI. Trimming removed 3 bases from V and 2 bases from J, with 11 bases in between. The CDR3 length is 14 residues. Looking up the rest from reference TRBV18 and TRBJ2-7 gives the full variable domain: NAGVMQNPRHLVRRRGQEARLRCSPMKGHSHVYWYRQLPEEGLKFMVYLQKENIIDESGMPKERFSAEFPKEGPSILRIQQVVRGDSAAYFCASSPGRVPYEQYFGPGTRLTVT.

The rearrangement links TRBV30 to TRBJ2-2; D possibly corresponds to TRBD2 (6 bases). The V end was cut by 3 bases, the J end by 3 bases, with 17 bases between. Germline CDR1 is GTSNPN and CDR2 is SVGIG (reference sequence). CDR3 length: 16 residues. The CDR3 bases are TGTGCCTGGAGAGGACTATCGACTTGGGACACCGGGGAGCTGTTTTTT. It encodes CAWRGLSTWDTGELFF.

The CDR3 DNA reads TGCAGCGTTGAAGAGACTGGGTTGCCCACTGAAGCTTTCTTT. As protein: CSVEETGLPTEAFF. The chain uses TRBV29-1 and TRBJ1-1, with D unclear. Germline values: CDR1 SQVTM, CDR2 ANQGSEA. The CDR3 consists of 14 residues. Trimming left V 0 bases short and J 4 bases short, with 12 bases between.

V usage is TRBV20-1 and J usage is TRBJ1-2; D unresolved. This CDR3 region has 11 residues. V shed 4 bases and J shed 8 bases, with 11 bases lying between them. Looked up from germline, CDR1 is DFQATT and CDR2 is SNEGSKA (reference sequence). The CDR3 bases are TGCAGTGCTATACCCGGGAACGGCTACACCTTC. As protein: CSAIPGNGYTF.

CDR3 amino acids: CAISESGVTDTQYF. DNA of the CDR3: TGTGCCATCAGTGAAAGCGGGGTAACAGATACGCAGTATTTT. The V gene is TRBV10-3, the J gene TRBJ2-3; TRBD2 matches at 7 bases. The CDR3 spans 14 residues. Unmatched junction bases numbered 3, after V lost 3 bases and J lost 3 bases. The germline V gene encodes CDR1 ENHRY and CDR2 SYGVKD.

The rearrangement links TRBV5-6 to TRBJ1-1; 11 nucleotides line up with TRBD1. This CDR3 contains 16 residues. Germline trimming cut 4 bases from V and 3 bases from J; bases unmatched to any gene: 8. Germline loops: CDR1 SGHDT, CDR2 YYEEEE. CDR3: CASSNRDRGSYTEAFF. The CDR3, as DNA: TGTGCCAGCAGCAACCGGGACAGGGGGTCTTACACTGAAGCTTTCTTT.

This clonotype was counted only a few times. This rearrangement joins TRBV9 to TRBJ2-3; 10 bases line up with TRBD2. CDR1 is SGDLS and CDR2 is YYNGEE in the germline V gene. The V gene end was trimmed by 5 bases and the J gene end by 8 bases; junction bases not matched to a gene: 14. CDR3 length: 16 residues. The CDR3 region has the DNA TGTGCCAGCAGTAGCAAGCGGGGGGGCCTCGTCTCTACGCAGTATTTT. This translates into CASSSKRGGLVSTQYF.

In its sample, this clonotype was seen a few times. This chain joins TRBV5-6 and TRBJ2-1, with D perhaps matching TRBD2 (5 bases). From germline, CDR1 is SGHDT and CDR2 YYEEEE. V dropped 3 bases and J dropped 8 bases, with 15 bases sitting between them. The CDR3 loop spans 14 amino acids. The CDR3 DNA follows: TGTGCCAGCAGCTACTTGGTAGTCGGGGATGAGCAGTTCTTC. Its translation: CASSYLVVGDEQFF.

The V gene is TRBV7-8, the J gene TRBJ2-6; TRBD1 agrees at 7 bases. The CDR3 consists of 19 residues. CDR1 and CDR2 (germline): SGHVS, FQNEAQ. V lost 4 bases to trimming and J lost 3 bases; unmatched junction nucleotides: 15. The CDR3 sequence: CASSSTLGTVGGGANVLTF. In nucleotides, the CDR3 is TGTGCCAGCAGCTCCACGTTAGGGACAGTGGGCGGTGGGGCCAACGTCCTGACTTTC.

The V gene is TRBV5-1, the J gene TRBJ2-2; D is perhaps TRBD1 or TRBD2 (5 bases each). The length of the CDR3 is 15 residues. V was pared by 6 bases and J by 4 bases, with 16 bases between. Per germline, CDR1 SGHRS and CDR2 YFSETQ. CDR3 DNA: TGCGCCAGCAACCCCACCGGGGCGAGCACCGGGGAGCTGTTTTTT. Its translation: CASNPTGASTGELFF. Full variable domain (rest looked up from reference TRBV5-1 and TRBJ2-2): KAGVTQTPRYLIKTRGQQVTLSCSPISGHRSVSWYQQTPGQGLQFLFEYFSETQRNKGNFPGRFSGRQFSNSRSEMNVSTLELGDSALYLCASNPTGASTGELFFGEGSRLTVL.

The gene calls are TRBV5-1 and TRBJ1-6; 7 bases fit TRBD1. The germline V gene encodes CDR1 SGHRS and CDR2 YFSETQ. Trimming cost V 3 bases and J 7 bases; bases outside gene matches: 4. The CDR3 covers 14 residues. In DNA form, the CDR3 reads TGCGCCAGCAGCTACGGGACAGACAATTCACCCCTCCACTTT. Protein product: CASSYGTDNSPLHF.

The chain couples TRBV6-9 to TRBJ1-1; D unclear. V gave up 3 bases and J gave up 0 bases, with 11 bases separating them. The CDR3 extends over 15 amino acids. Germline V gene lookup returns CDR1 MNHGY and CDR2 SVAAGI. CDR3 sequence: CASSYPDGMNTEAFF. The DNA for the CDR3 is TGTGCCAGCAGTTACCCGGACGGGATGAACACTGAAGCTTTCTTT.

The chain links TRBV5-1 to TRBJ2-2, with D possibly TRBD1 on 6 matching bases. This CDR3 spans 15 amino acids. Trimming removed 4 bases from V and 1 base from J, with 11 bases in between. Germline CDR1 reads SGHRS; CDR2 reads YFSETQ. The CDR3 protein is CASSTNRENTGELFF. The CDR3 DNA is TGCGCCAGCAGCACCAACAGGGAGAACACCGGGGAGCTGTTTTTT.

The sample holds a few counts of this clonotype. The chain combines TRBV3-1 with TRBJ1-2, with 7 bases identical to TRBD1. The J segment lost 8 bases and the V segment lost 4 bases, leaving 10 bases of the junction unmatched. The CDR3 runs 14 residues. The germline V gene encodes CDR1 LGHDT and CDR2 YNNKEL (reference sequence). CDR3 coding DNA: TGTGCCAGCAGCCGAGAACAGGGGTTAAAAGGCTACACCTTC. Its translation: CASSREQGLKGYTF.

This clonotype has a handful of counts. V is TRBV6-2 or TRBV6-3 and J is TRBJ1-3, with D uncertain. Germline-derived CDR1 and CDR2 are MNHEY and SVGEGT. This CDR3 contains 16 residues. Trimming shortened V by 5 bases and J by 0 bases, and 14 bases separated the two germline ends. The CDR3 region is CASSALQKNSGNTIYF. In DNA form, the CDR3 reads TGTGCCAGCAGTGCTCTACAGAAGAACTCTGGAAACACCATATATTTT.

The CDR3 region is CASSDRDKYYNSPLHF. DNA for the CDR3: TGTGCCAGCAGCGACCGGGACAAGTACTATAATTCACCCCTCCACTTT. The chain has TRBV12-3 or TRBV12-4 and TRBJ1-6; D may be TRBD1 (6 bases). Trimming removed 6 bases at V and 3 bases at J, with 15 bases between. CDR3 length equals 16 residues.

The genes are TRBV14 and TRBJ1-1; perhaps TRBD1 as D (6 bases). CDR3 length: 14 amino acids. V gave up 5 bases and J gave up 5 bases, with 15 bases separating them. Germline assignment: CDR1 SGHDN and CDR2 FVKESK. DNA for the CDR3: TGTGCCAGCAGCACCCGGAGGGGGGGTACTGAAGCTTTCTTT. Protein sequence: CASSTRRGGTEAFF.

This clonotype was picked up many times. The genes are TRBV5-1 and TRBJ1-2, with D possibly being TRBD1 (6 bases). V was shortened by 5 bases and J by 3 bases, with 20 bases between the two germline ends. Germline V gene lookup returns CDR1 SGHRS and CDR2 YFSETQ. The CDR3 is made up of 16 amino acids. This chain's CDR3 is CASRFGAGHLDYGYTF. The DNA of the CDR3 is TGCGCCAGCAGGTTTGGGGCGGGACATCTTGACTATGGCTACACCTTC.

This rearrangement joins TRBV12-5 to TRBJ2-1; D is possibly TRBD2 (7 bases). The CDR3 contains 19 residues. Germline loops: CDR1 LGHNT, CDR2 FRNRAP. Trimming took off 0 bases at V and 2 bases at J, with 20 bases between the two ends. This CDR3 is CASGLVGGGYVRAYNEQFF. The CDR3 nucleotides read TGTGCTAGTGGTTTGGTAGGGGGGGGGTACGTTCGGGCCTACAATGAGCAGTTCTTC.

A note on this clonotype: This may be a read error: a much more frequent sequence differs by one nucleotide. This chain connects TRBV6-2 or TRBV6-3 to TRBJ1-1; D remains unclear. The CDR3 covers 21 residues. Germline V gene data show CDR1 as MNHEY and CDR2 as SVGEGT. Trimming shortened V by 0 bases and J by 4 bases, and 30 bases separated the two germline ends. CDR3 nucleotide sequence: TGTGCCAGCAGTTACTCGATTGTTCTTGGATGGGGAGATAAGCGGAGCACTGAAGCTTTCTTT. Encoded protein: CASSYSIVLGWGDKRSTEAFF.